One sample yielded the 4 T cell receptor beta chains listed below, sequenced in a study of blood T cell repertoires in COVID-19 (dated by TCRdb to the early 2020s). Libraries came from the immunoSEQ multiplex PCR assay. The table was pulled from immuneACCESS by TCRdb, which kept in-frame rearrangements only. Such tables lose some clones; where checked, under half of the loss comes from unresolved V genes, and the rest has no known cause. The table for this sample lists about 180,000 clones; approximately 80% of them were counted only once. Less than 2% of the sample comes from the top ten. The sequenced sample consisted of peripheral blood. These receptors originate from a human donor in a cohort sampled during active COVID-19.

The rearrangement uses TRBV28 and TRBJ2-7, with D perhaps matching TRBD1 (5 bases). Germline V gives CDR1 MDHEN, CDR2 SYDVKM. Between the trimmed V and J ends, which lost 2 bases and 2 bases, there was a span of 10 bases. The length of the CDR3 is 14 residues. The CDR3, as DNA: TGTGCCAGCAGTTTACCGCAGGGCGCCTACGAGCAGTACTTC. Translation: CASSLPQGAYEQYF.

The gene calls are TRBV18 and TRBJ2-7, with D perhaps TRBD1 (6 bases). Trimming took 1 base from V and 1 from J, leaving 11 bases between them. Germline V gene data show CDR1 as KGHSH and CDR2 as LQKENI. This CDR3 comprises 15 residues. CDR3 coding DNA: TGTGCCAGCTCACCACAACAGGGCGGATCCTACGAGCAGTACTTC. This codes for CASSPQQGGSYEQYF.

CDR3 amino acids: CASSLYGGHFYNEQFF. CDR3 in DNA: TGTGCCAGCAGCTTATATGGGGGACACTTTTACAATGAGCAGTTCTTC. This sequence joins TRBV11-2 and TRBJ2-1; tentatively, D is TRBD1 (6 bases). Per the germline V gene, CDR1 is SGHAT and CDR2 is FQNNGV. The CDR3 totals 16 residues. The V gene lost 2 bases and the J gene lost 4 bases, with 15 bases spanning the gap. Full variable domain (rest looked up from reference TRBV11-2 and TRBJ2-1): EAGVAQSPRYKIIEKRQSVAFWCNPISGHATLYWYQQILGQGPKLLIQFQNNGVVDDSQLPKDRFSAERLKGVDSTLKIQPAKLEDSAVYLCASSLYGGHFYNEQFFGPGTRLTVL.

The chain is built from TRBV3-1 (or the pseudogene TRBV3-2) and TRBJ1-2, with 8 bases fitting TRBD1. The trim removed 0 bases at V and 4 bases at J, leaving 4 bases unmatched. This CDR3 has 15 residues. The germline V gene has CDR1 LGHDT and CDR2 YNNKEL (reference sequence). The CDR3 reads CASSQDTGGAYGYTF. The CDR3 nucleotides are TGTGCCAGCAGCCAAGATACAGGGGGGGCCTATGGCTACACCTTC.